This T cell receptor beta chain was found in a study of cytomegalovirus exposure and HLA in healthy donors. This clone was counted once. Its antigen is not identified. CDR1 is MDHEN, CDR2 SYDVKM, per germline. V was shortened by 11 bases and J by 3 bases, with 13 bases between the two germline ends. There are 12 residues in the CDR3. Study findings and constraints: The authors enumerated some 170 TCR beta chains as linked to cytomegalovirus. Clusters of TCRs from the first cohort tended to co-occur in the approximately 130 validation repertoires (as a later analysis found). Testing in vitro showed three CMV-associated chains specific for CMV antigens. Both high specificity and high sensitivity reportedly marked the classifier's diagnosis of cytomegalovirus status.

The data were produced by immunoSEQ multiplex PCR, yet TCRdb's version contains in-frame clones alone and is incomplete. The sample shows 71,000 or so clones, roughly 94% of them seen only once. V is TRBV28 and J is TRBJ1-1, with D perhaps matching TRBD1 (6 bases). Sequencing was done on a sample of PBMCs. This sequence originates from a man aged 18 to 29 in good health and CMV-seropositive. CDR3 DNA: TGTGCCGGGGCAGGGGCGTACACTGAAGCTTTCTTT. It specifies CAGAGAYTEAFF.